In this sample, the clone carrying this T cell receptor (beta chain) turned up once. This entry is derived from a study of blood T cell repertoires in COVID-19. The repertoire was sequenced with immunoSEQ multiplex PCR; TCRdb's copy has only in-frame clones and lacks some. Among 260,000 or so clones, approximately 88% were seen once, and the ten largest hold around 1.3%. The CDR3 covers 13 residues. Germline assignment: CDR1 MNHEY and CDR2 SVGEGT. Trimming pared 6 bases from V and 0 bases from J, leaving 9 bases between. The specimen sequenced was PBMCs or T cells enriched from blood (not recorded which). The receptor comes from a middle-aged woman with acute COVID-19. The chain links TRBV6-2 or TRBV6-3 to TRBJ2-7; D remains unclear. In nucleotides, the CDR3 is TGTGCCAGCAGCTCTTTTAGCTCCTACGAGCAGTACGTC. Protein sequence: CASSSFSSYEQYV.